The clone carrying this T cell receptor beta chain came up many times. The data belong to a study of Graves' ophthalmopathy and Graves' hyperthyroidism. TCR beta CDR3 amplification used RNA transcripts. First-round RT-PCR with HTBI primers preceded a second-round multiplex PCR. TCRdb fed the multiplex PCR reads into MiXCR, producing one record per CDR3 protein. The sample has 400,000 or so distinct CDR3 sequences; 15% are singletons. Trimming pared 7 bases from V and 1 base from J, leaving 5 bases between. CDR3 length: 12 residues. From germline, CDR1 is MDHEN and CDR2 SYDVKM. Hyperthyroidism is called stable when no ophthalmopathy develops within 18 months of follow-up. Additional autoimmune diseases, uncontrolled infections, pregnancy or lactation disqualified patients. Orbital computed tomography, thyroid ultrasound, TRAb, serum thyroxine and clinical symptoms formed the basis of diagnosis.

The rearrangement links TRBV28 to TRBJ1-5; D call uncertain. The TCR comes from a woman aged 18-29 years with stable Graves' hyperthyroidism. Material for sequencing was peripheral blood. CDR3 in DNA: TGTGCCAGCACTCAGAGCAATCAGCCCCAGCATTTT. This gives the protein CASTQSNQPQHF.